One sample yielded the 6 T cell receptor beta chains listed below, sequenced in a study of blood T cell repertoires in COVID-19. The method was immunoSEQ multiplex PCR; TCRdb's version includes in-frame clones alone and lacks a portion of them. In the table there are under 200,000 clones, roughly 84% of which are singletons. The sequenced sample was PBMCs or T cells enriched from blood (not recorded which). The receptors derive from a woman aged 50 to 60 who had recovered from COVID-19.

V gene TRBV11-2 combines with J gene TRBJ2-5; 12 bases agree with TRBD1. CDR1 and CDR2 (germline): SGHAT, FQNNGV. The CDR3 length is 15 residues. The V segment lost 7 bases and the J segment 4 bases; nucleotides outside the gene matches: 7. The CDR3 nucleotides read TGTGCCAGCACCTTCGGGACAGGGGGCGGAGAGACCCAGTACTTC. This sequence encodes CASTFGTGGGETQYF.

To note about this clone: Distinct nucleotide sequences in the sample also encode this CDR3. The CDR3: CATSAGGSYNEQFF. The CDR3 region has the DNA TGTGCCACCAGTGCGGGAGGGAGTTACAATGAGCAGTTCTTC. The chain uses TRBV24-1 and TRBJ2-1; the match to TRBD2 covers 8 bases. The ends lost 5 bases at V and 4 bases at J; junction bases unmatched: 3. From germline, CDR1 is KGHDR and CDR2 SFDVKD. The CDR3 sequence is 14 residues long.

This clone was recorded only once. The chain employs TRBV28 and TRBJ2-3, with 7 bases fitting TRBD2. The CDR3 covers 18 residues. Germline lookup yields CDR1 MDHEN and CDR2 SYDVKM. Trimming at V came to 2 bases and at J to 4 bases, leaving 15 bases not matched to a gene. CDR3 DNA sequence: TGTGCCAGCAGTTTACCTCGCGGGACGGGAGGAAGACCAGATACGCAGTATTTT. Protein: CASSLPRGTGGRPDTQYF.

The genes are TRBV6-5 and TRBJ2-3, with D unclear. The CDR3 is made up of 11 amino acids. Germline CDR1 MNHEY, CDR2 SVGAGI. V was cut by 7 bases and J by 5 bases, with 7 bases left in between. CDR3 residues: CASNARDTQYF. In nucleotides, the CDR3 is TGTGCCAGCAACGCCAGAGATACGCAGTATTTT.

As to this clone: This sample also contains other DNA sequences that code for the same CDR3. The CDR3 spells CASSLGGAGTEAFF. The CDR3 nucleotides read TGTGCCAGCAGCTTAGGGGGCGCGGGCACTGAAGCTTTCTTT. V and J are TRBV7-3 and TRBJ1-1, with D possibly being TRBD1 (6 bases). The CDR3 length is 14 residues. Germline assignment: CDR1 SGHTA and CDR2 FQGTGA. Trimming removed 2 bases from V and 4 bases from J, with 11 bases in between.

The chain uses TRBV6-2 or TRBV6-3 and TRBJ2-5; 11 positions agree with TRBD2. V trimming: 4 bases; J trimming: 5 bases; junction bases outside the gene matches: 9. The CDR3 extends over 16 amino acids. Germline-derived CDR1 and CDR2 are MNHEY and SVGEGT. CDR3 loop: CASSWIAGGPEETQYF. CDR3 DNA: TGTGCCAGCAGTTGGATAGCGGGAGGGCCGGAGGAGACCCAGTACTTC.